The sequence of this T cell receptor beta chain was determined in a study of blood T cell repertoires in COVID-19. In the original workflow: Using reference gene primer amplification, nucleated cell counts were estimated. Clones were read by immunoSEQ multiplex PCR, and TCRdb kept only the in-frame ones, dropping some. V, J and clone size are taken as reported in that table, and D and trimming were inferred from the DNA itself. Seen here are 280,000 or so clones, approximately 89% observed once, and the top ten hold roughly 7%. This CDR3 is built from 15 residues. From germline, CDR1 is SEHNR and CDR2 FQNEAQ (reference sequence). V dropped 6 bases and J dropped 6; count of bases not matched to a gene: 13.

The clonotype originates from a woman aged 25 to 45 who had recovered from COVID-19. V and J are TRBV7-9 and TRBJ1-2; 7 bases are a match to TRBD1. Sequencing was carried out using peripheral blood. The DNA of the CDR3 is TGTGCCAGCAGACTTTCCGCGACAGGGTTGGATGGCTACACCTTC. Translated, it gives CASRLSATGLDGYTF.